This TCR beta chain is drawn from a study of blood T cell repertoires in COVID-19. Losses at the gene ends were 3 bases for V and 10 bases for J; bases not matched to a gene: 14. The CDR3 covers 15 residues. Germline V gives CDR1 MGHRA, CDR2 YSYEKL. Clinical history as reported by participants underpinned cohort assignment. The assay was immunoSEQ multiplex PCR, and TCRdb's table has in-frame clones only and misses some. Of about 400,000 clones listed, approximately 89% are singletons. The chain is built from TRBV4-1 and TRBJ1-1; 7 bases are a match to TRBD1. The receptor was isolated from a woman in her twenties or thirties who had recovered from COVID-19. Sequences were obtained from PBMCs or T cells enriched from blood (not recorded which). The CDR3 DNA reads as TGCGCCAGCAGCCATCCCCCGGGACAGCAAACGGGAGCTTTCTTT. Protein: CASSHPPGQQTGAFF.